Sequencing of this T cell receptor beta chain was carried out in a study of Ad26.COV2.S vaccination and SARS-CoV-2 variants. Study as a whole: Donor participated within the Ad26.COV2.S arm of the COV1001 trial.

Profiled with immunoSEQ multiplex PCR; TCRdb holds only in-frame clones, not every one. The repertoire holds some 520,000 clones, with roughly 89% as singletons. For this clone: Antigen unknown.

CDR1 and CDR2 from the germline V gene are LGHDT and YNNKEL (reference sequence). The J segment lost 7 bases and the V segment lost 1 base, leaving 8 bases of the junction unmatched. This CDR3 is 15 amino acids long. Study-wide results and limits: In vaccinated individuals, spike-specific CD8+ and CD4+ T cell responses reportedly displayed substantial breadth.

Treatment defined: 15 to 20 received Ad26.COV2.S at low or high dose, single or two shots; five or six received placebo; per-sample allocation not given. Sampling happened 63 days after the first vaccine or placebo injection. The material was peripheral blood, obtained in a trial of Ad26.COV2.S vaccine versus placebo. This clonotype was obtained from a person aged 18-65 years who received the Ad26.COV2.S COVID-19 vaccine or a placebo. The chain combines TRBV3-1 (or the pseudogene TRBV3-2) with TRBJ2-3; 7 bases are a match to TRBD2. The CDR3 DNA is TGTGCCAGCAGCCAAGCGGGAGGACCGACTAATACGCAGTATTTT. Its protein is CASSQAGGPTNTQYF.